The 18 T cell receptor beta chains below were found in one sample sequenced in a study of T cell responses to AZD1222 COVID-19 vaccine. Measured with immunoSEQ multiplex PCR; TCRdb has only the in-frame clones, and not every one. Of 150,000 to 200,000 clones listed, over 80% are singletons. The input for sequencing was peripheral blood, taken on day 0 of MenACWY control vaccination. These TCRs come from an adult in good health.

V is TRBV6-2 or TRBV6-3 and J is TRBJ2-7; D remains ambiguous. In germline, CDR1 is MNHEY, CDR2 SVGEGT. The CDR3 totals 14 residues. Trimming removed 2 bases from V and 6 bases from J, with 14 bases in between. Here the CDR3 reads CASSYRVEPGEQYF. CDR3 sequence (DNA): TGTGCCAGCAGTTACCGGGTCGAACCCGGCGAGCAGTACTTC.

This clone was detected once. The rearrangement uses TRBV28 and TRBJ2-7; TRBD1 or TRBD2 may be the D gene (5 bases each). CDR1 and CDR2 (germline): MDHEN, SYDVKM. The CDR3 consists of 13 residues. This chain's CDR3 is CAHSKGRNYEQYF. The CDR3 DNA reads TGTGCTCATTCCAAGGGACGGAACTACGAGCAGTACTTC.

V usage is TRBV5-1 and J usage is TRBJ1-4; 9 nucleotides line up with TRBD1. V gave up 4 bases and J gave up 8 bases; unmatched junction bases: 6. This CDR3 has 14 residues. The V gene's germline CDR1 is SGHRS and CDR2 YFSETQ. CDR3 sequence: CASSPGTGQEKLFF. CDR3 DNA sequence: TGCGCCAGCAGCCCAGGGACAGGGCAGGAAAAACTGTTTTTT.

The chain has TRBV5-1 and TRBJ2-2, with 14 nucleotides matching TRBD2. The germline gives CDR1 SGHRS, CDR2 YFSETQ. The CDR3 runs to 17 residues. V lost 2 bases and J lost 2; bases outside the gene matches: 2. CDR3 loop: CASSLGTSGRNTGELFF. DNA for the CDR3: TGCGCCAGCAGCTTAGGGACTAGCGGGAGAAACACCGGGGAGCTGTTTTTT.

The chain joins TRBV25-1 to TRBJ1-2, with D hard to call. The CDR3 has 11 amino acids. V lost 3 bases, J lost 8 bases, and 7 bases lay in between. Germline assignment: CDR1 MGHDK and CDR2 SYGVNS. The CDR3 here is CASSDLGGYTF. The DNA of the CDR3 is TGTGCCAGCAGTGACCTAGGGGGCTACACCTTC.

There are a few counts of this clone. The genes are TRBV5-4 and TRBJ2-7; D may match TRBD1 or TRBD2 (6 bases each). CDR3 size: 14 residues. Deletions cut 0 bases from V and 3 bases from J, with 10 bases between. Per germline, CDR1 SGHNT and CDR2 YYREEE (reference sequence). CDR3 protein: CASSLGGGLYEQYF. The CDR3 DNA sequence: TGTGCCAGCAGCTTGGGTGGGGGGCTCTACGAGCAGTACTTC.

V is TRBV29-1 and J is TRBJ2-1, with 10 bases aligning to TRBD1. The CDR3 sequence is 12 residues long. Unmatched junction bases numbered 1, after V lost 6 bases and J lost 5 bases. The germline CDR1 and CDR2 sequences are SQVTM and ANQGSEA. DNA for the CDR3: TGCAGCGTCGGGACAGGGGACAATGAGCAGTTCTTC. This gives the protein CSVGTGDNEQFF.

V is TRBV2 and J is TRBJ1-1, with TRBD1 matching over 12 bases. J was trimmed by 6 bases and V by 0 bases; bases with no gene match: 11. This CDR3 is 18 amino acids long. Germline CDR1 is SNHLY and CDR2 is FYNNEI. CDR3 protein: CASSEARGTGGYQAEAFF. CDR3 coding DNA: TGTGCCAGCAGTGAAGCTCGGGGGACAGGGGGCTACCAGGCTGAAGCTTTCTTT.

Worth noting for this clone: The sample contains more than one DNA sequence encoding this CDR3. CDR3 loop: CASSYSGQGAGYGYTF. Written as DNA, the CDR3 is TGTGCCAGCAGTTACAGCGGGCAGGGGGCTGGCTATGGCTACACCTTC. This chain joins TRBV6-5 and TRBJ1-2, with TRBD1 matching over 8 bases. The CDR3 consists of 16 residues. Germline V gives CDR1 MNHEY, CDR2 SVGAGI. The V and J ends lost 2 bases and 4 bases, in that order; junction bases with no gene match: 9.

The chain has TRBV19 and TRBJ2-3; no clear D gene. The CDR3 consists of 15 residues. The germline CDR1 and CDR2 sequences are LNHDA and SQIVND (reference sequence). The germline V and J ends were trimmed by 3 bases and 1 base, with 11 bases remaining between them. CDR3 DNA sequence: TGTGCCAGTAGTATCGGTCGCTCCCGCACAGATACGCAGTATTTT. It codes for CASSIGRSRTDTQYF.

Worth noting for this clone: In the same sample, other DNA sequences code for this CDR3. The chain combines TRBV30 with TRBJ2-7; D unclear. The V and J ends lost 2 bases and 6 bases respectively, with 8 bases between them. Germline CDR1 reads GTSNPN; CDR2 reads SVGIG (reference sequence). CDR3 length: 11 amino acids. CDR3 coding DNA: TGTGCCTGGAGTCCCGGTGTCGAGCAGTACTTC. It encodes CAWSPGVEQYF.

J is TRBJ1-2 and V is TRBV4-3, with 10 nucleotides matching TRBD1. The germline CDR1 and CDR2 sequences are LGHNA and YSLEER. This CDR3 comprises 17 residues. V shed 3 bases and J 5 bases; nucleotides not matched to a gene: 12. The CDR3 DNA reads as TGCGCCAGCAGCCACGTTACCCGGACAGGGGGAGGGTATGGCTACACCTTC. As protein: CASSHVTRTGGGYGYTF.

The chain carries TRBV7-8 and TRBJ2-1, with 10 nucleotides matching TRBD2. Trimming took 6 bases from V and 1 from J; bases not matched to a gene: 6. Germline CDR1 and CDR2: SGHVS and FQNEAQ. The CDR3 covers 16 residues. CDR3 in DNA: TGTGCCAGCAGGTTTCTAGCGGGAGCTTCCTACAATGAGCAGTTCTTC. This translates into CASRFLAGASYNEQFF. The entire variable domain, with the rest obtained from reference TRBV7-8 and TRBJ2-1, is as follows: GAGVSQSPRYKVAKRGQDVALRCDPISGHVSLFWYQQALGQGPEFLTYFQNEAQLDKSGLPSDRFFAERPEGSVSTLKIQRTQQEDSAVYLCASRFLAGASYNEQFFGPGTRLTVL.

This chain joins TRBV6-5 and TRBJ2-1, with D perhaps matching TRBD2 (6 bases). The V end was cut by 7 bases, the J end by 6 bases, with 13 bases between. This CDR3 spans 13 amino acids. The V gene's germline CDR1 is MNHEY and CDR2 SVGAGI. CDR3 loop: CASTVQAGNEQFF. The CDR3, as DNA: TGTGCCAGCACCGTACAAGCGGGCAATGAGCAGTTCTTC.

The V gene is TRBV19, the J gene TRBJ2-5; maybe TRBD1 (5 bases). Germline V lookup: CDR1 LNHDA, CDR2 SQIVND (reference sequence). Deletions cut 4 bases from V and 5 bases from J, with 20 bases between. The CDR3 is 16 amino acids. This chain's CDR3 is CASSKIGTGLQETQYF. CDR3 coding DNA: TGTGCCAGTAGTAAAATCGGTACAGGTCTCCAGGAGACCCAGTACTTC.

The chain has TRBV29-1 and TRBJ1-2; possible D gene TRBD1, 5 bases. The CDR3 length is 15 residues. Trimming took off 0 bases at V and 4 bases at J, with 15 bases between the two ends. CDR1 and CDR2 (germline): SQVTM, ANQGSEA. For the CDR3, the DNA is TGCAGCGTTGAAGATTCCCAGGGTTTACTCTATGGCTACACCTTC. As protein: CSVEDSQGLLYGYTF.

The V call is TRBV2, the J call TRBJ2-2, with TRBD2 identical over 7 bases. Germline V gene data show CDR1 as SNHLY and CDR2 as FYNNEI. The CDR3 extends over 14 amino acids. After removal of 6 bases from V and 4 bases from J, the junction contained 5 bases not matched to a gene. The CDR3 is CASRAGAVTGELFF. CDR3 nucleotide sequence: TGTGCCAGCAGGGCGGGAGCGGTCACCGGGGAGCTGTTTTTT.

The CDR3 region is CASSPLGTAIQETQYF. The CDR3 DNA reads as TGTGCCAGCAGCCCCCTCGGGACAGCTATACAAGAGACCCAGTACTTC. The genes are TRBV5-6 and TRBJ2-5, with TRBD1 matching over 7 bases. The CDR3 contains 16 residues. V was clipped by 4 bases and J by 2 bases; unmatched bases: 11. Germline V lookup: CDR1 SGHDT, CDR2 YYEEEE.